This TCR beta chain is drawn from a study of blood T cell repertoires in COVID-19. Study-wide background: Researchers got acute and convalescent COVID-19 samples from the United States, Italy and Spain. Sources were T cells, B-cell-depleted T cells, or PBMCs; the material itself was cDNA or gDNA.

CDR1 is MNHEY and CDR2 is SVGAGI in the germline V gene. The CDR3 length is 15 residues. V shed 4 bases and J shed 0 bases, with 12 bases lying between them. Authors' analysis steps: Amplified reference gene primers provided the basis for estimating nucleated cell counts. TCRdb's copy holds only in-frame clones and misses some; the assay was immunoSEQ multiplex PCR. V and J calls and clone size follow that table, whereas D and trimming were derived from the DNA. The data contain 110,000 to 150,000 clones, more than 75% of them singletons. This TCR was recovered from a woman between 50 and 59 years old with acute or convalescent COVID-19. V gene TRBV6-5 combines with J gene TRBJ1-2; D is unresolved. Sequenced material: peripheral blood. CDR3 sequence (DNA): TGTGCCAGCAGTTCTACCGGGGAAGCTAACTATGGCTACACCTTC. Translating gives CASSSTGEANYGYTF.